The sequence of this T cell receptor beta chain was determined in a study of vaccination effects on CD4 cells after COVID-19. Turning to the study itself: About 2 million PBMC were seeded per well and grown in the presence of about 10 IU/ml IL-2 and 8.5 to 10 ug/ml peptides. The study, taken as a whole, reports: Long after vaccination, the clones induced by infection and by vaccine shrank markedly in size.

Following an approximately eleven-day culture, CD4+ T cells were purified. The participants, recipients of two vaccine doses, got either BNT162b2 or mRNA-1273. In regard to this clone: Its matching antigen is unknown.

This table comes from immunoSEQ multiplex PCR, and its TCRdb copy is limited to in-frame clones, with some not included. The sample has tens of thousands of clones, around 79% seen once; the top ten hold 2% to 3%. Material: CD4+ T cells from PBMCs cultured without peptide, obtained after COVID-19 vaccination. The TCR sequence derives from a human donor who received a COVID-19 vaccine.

CDR3 nucleotide sequence: TGTGCCAGCAGTCCACTAGATCGGCTTGGCTACACCTTC. Translation gives CASSPLDRLGYTF. The chain uses TRBV6-5 and TRBJ1-2; D is ambiguous. The germline CDR1 and CDR2 sequences are MNHEY and SVGAGI. The V gene lost 5 bases and the J gene lost 7 bases, with 14 bases spanning the gap. CDR3 length equals 13 residues.